The 27 T cell receptor beta chains below come from one sample, sequenced in a study of radiation and T cells in renal cell carcinoma (dated by TCRdb to about 2020). The label giving this sample's time point can be read as: blood 4 weeks post-SBRT, at nephrectomy. The treatment or condition label here, explained by the study, means: 15 Gy SBRT to primary tumor, nephrectomy 4 weeks later. Library prep was done by the immunoSEQ multiplex PCR assay. TCRdb carries this immuneACCESS record with in-frame sequences only. Its versions omit some clonotypes, under half of them owing to an unresolved V gene in the studies checked, with the rest unexplained. This sample is represented by 150,000 to 200,000 clones; about 87% of them were singletons. The biggest ten clones account for around 11% of the sample. Sequences were derived from blood, sampled from a patient whose treatment included radiotherapy and nephrectomy. Receptor source: a woman aged 45-59 years with renal cell carcinoma.

The chain joins TRBV5-4 to TRBJ2-3; the D gene is possibly TRBD1 (6 bases). Germline lookup yields CDR1 SGHNT and CDR2 YYREEE (reference sequence). This CDR3 contains 16 residues. Trimming cost V 2 bases and J 3 bases, with 16 bases left between them. CDR3 region: CASSFPGVGATDTQYF. As DNA, the CDR3 is TGTGCCAGCAGCTTCCCCGGCGTGGGGGCAACAGATACGCAGTATTTT.

On this clone itself: The CDR3 does not close with the conserved phenylalanine or tryptophan, likely indicating a read error. Because the CDR3's place on the DNA is in doubt, the DNA is left out and the CDR3 is given as listed by TCRdb. The chain employs TRBV6-1 and TRBJ1-6; TRBD1 is the table's D call, not checked against the DNA. The CDR3 contains 16 residues when both ends are counted. CDR1 MNHNS and CDR2 SASEGT come from the germline V gene. CDR3 sequence: CASSESRTAQGSLFWG.

The J gene is TRBJ2-5, the V gene TRBV5-1; 10 bases line up with TRBD2. Trimming removed 0 bases from V and 3 bases from J; junction bases left unmatched: 11. Germline CDR1 SGHRS, CDR2 YFSETQ. This CDR3 spans 18 amino acids. The CDR3 spells CASSLEGGYGLAEETQYF. The CDR3 DNA follows: TGCGCCAGCAGCTTGGAAGGGGGCTACGGACTAGCGGAAGAGACCCAGTACTTC.

The chain has TRBV5-1 and TRBJ2-7, with no clear D. The V end lost 0 bases, the J end lost 8 bases, and 12 bases lay between the germline ends. The CDR3 spans 13 residues. The V gene's germline CDR1 is SGHRS and CDR2 YFSETQ. CDR3 residues: CASSLDGAAKQYF. CDR3 DNA: TGCGCCAGCAGCTTGGACGGTGCGGCGAAGCAGTACTTC.

This chain joins TRBV5-4 and TRBJ1-3; D remains unclear. The CDR3 consists of 15 residues. Germline CDR1 is SGHNT and CDR2 is YYREEE (reference sequence). V dropped 3 bases and J dropped 2 bases, with 12 bases sitting between them. The CDR3 protein is CASSSLAVAGNTIYF. CDR3 in DNA: TGTGCCAGCAGCTCCCTCGCGGTAGCTGGAAACACCATATATTTT.

This chain uses TRBV6-6 with TRBJ2-7; TRBD2 matches at 8 bases. After removal of 2 bases from V and 3 bases from J, the junction contained 9 bases not matched to a gene. There are 16 residues in the CDR3. Germline V gives CDR1 MNHNY, CDR2 SVGAGI (reference sequence). The CDR3 coding sequence is TGTGCCAGCAGTTACCCATCCTCTAGCGGGCACTACGAGCAGTACTTC. Its protein product is CASSYPSSSGHYEQYF.

This chain connects TRBV11-2 to TRBJ2-5, with 11 nucleotides matching TRBD2. With 6 bases clipped from V and 4 bases from J, the junction kept 10 bases outside the gene matches. Germline-derived CDR1 and CDR2 are SGHAT and FQNNGV. This CDR3 comprises 16 residues. The CDR3 DNA follows: TGTGCCAGCAGTAGACTAGCGGGGAACCCGGGAGAGACCCAGTACTTC. It codes for CASSRLAGNPGETQYF.

The chain combines TRBV10-2 with TRBJ1-6; D gene uncertain. Trimming removed 6 bases from V and 10 bases from J, with 16 bases in between. CDR1 and CDR2 from the germline V gene are WSHSY and SAAADI. The length of the CDR3 is 14 residues. Here the CDR3 reads CASREQGAGSPLHF. The CDR3 nucleotides read TGCGCCAGCAGGGAACAAGGAGCGGGGTCACCCCTCCACTTT.

The chain joins TRBV19 to TRBJ2-1, with TRBD2 identical over 15 bases. This CDR3 is 16 amino acids long. J lost 6 bases, V lost 5 bases, and 5 bases had no gene match. The V gene's germline CDR1 is LNHDA and CDR2 SQIVND (reference sequence). CDR3 loop: CASSPRTSGGGNEQFF. As DNA, the CDR3 is TGTGCCAGTAGTCCTAGGACTAGCGGGGGGGGCAATGAGCAGTTCTTC.

The chain has TRBV7-2 and TRBJ2-7; TRBD2 matches 7 bases. The V gene's germline CDR1 is SGHTA and CDR2 FQGNSA. The CDR3 sequence is 17 residues long. Trimming at V came to 5 bases and at J to 4 bases, leaving 17 bases not matched to a gene. The DNA for the CDR3 is TGTGCCAGCAGCCCACCGACGGGGTCGAGCGGGATGTACGAGCAGTACTTC. Its protein product is CASSPPTGSSGMYEQYF.

The chain recombines TRBV4-2 with TRBJ2-1; 7 nucleotides agree with TRBD2. V was clipped by 3 bases and J by 1 base; unmatched bases: 21. Germline V gives CDR1 LGHNA, CDR2 YNFKEQ. This CDR3 has 21 residues. The CDR3 region has the DNA TGTGCCAGCAGCCATGTAAATCCCGGGGGGTTCTCGAGAAGGTCCTACAATGAGCAGTTCTTC. This encodes CASSHVNPGGFSRRSYNEQFF.

This clone appeared a single time. The rearrangement joins TRBV7-2 to TRBJ1-1; no clear D. The V gene's germline CDR1 is SGHTA and CDR2 FQGNSA. The CDR3 runs to 15 residues. V gave up 4 bases and J gave up 3 bases, with 15 bases separating them. The CDR3 sequence is CASSSDVELHTEAFF. For the CDR3, the DNA is TGTGCCAGCAGCTCGGATGTTGAATTGCACACTGAAGCTTTCTTT. Full variable domain (rest looked up from reference TRBV7-2 and TRBJ1-1): GAGVSQSPSNKVTEKGKDVELRCDPISGHTALYWYRQSLGQGLEFLIYFQGNSAPDKSGLPSDRFSAERTGGSVSTLTIQRTQQEDSAVYLCASSSDVELHTEAFFGQGTRLTVV.

The rearrangement joins TRBV9 to TRBJ2-3, with D hard to call. The CDR3 covers 15 residues. In germline, CDR1 is SGDLS, CDR2 YYNGEE. V was clipped by 0 bases and J by 0 bases, with 8 bases between them. This chain's CDR3 is CASSVAPRSTDTQYF. The CDR3 DNA follows: TGTGCCAGCAGCGTAGCTCCCCGTAGCACAGATACGCAGTATTTT.

The gene calls are TRBV2 and TRBJ1-1; 7 positions match TRBD1. The CDR3 is 14 amino acids. The junction had 5 bases not matched to a gene; V was cut back by 6 bases and J by 1 base. Germline assignment: CDR1 SNHLY and CDR2 FYNNEI. CDR3: CASSLQGKNTEAFF. In DNA, the CDR3 is TGTGCCAGCAGCCTACAGGGGAAGAACACTGAAGCTTTCTTT.

The chain employs TRBV5-6 and TRBJ2-7; the D is unclear. Germline V lookup: CDR1 SGHDT, CDR2 YYEEEE. V was pared by 4 bases and J by 0 bases, with 11 bases between. This CDR3 comprises 14 residues. The CDR3 here is CASSLTTISYEQYF. Written as DNA, the CDR3 is TGTGCCAGCAGCCTGACGACAATCTCCTACGAGCAGTACTTC. The variable domain in full, with the rest retrieved from reference TRBV5-6 and TRBJ2-7, is DAGVTQSPTHLIKTRGQQVTLRCSPKSGHDTVSWYQQALGQGPQFIFQYYEEEERQRGNFPDRFSGHQFPNYSSELNVNALLLGDSALYLCASSLTTISYEQYFGPGTRLTVT.

The chain employs TRBV7-2 and TRBJ2-3; D uncertain. Germline V lookup: CDR1 SGHTA, CDR2 FQGNSA. Trimming shortened V by 1 base and J by 2 bases, and 10 bases separated the two germline ends. There are 15 residues in the CDR3. In DNA, the CDR3 is TGTGCCAGCAGCTTAGAGGCGAGAGCCACAGATACGCAGTATTTT. Its protein product is CASSLEARATDTQYF.

The chain couples TRBV29-1 to TRBJ1-4; D might be TRBD1 (6 bases). The CDR3 has 12 residues. Trimming removed 7 bases at V and 8 bases at J, with 14 bases between. Germline lookup yields CDR1 SQVTM and CDR2 ANQGSEA. DNA for the CDR3: TGCAGCGGGGGGGGCTTACGGGAAAAACTGTTTTTT. Protein: CSGGGLREKLFF. Supplemented by reference TRBV29-1 and TRBJ1-4, the full variable domain reads SAVISQKPSRDICQRGTSLTIQCQVDSQVTMMFWYRQQPGQSLTLIATANQGSEATYESGFVIDKFPISRPNLTFSTLTVSNMSPEDSSIYLCSGGGLREKLFFGSGTQLSVL.

The chain joins TRBV4-1 to TRBJ1-2; D is undetermined. Germline V gene lookup returns CDR1 MGHRA and CDR2 YSYEKL. The CDR3 runs 13 residues. V lost 3 bases, J lost 3 bases, and 8 bases lay in between. CDR3 nucleotide sequence: TGCGCCAGCAGCCAGGGCAGCGACTATGGCTACACCTTC. It encodes CASSQGSDYGYTF.

In its sample, this clone was seen once. The chain carries TRBV27 and TRBJ2-3; no firm D call. Germline loops: CDR1 MNHEY, CDR2 SMNVEV (reference sequence). With 3 bases removed from V and 2 bases from J, the gap between germline ends came to 9 bases. There are 14 residues in the CDR3. The CDR3 region is CASSFFGYTDTQYF. CDR3 nucleotides: TGTGCCAGCAGTTTTTTTGGATACACAGATACGCAGTATTTT.

This clone was picked up a small number of times. This chain uses TRBV30 with TRBJ1-3; unclear D gene. CDR1 and CDR2 from the germline V gene are GTSNPN and SVGIG (reference sequence). The V end lost 3 bases, the J end lost 0 bases, and 6 bases lay between the germline ends. There are 13 residues in the CDR3. The CDR3 nucleotides are TGTGCCTGGAGACCACCCTCTGGAAACACCATATATTTT. Its translation: CAWRPPSGNTIYF.

The V gene is TRBV7-8, the J gene TRBJ1-6; possible D gene TRBD1, 6 bases. This CDR3 spans 16 amino acids. Germline V gene lookup returns CDR1 SGHVS and CDR2 FQNEAQ. V lost 5 bases and J lost 9, with 20 bases in between. This CDR3 reads CASSGQGTPITSPLHF. The DNA of the CDR3 is TGTGCCAGCAGCGGCCAGGGGACACCGATTACTTCACCCCTCCACTTT.

J is TRBJ1-2 and V is TRBV19; D is undetermined. Germline CDR1 LNHDA, CDR2 SQIVND (reference sequence). The CDR3 runs to 13 residues. V lost 9 bases and J lost 5, with 16 bases in between. The chain's CDR3 is CASLGGWGYGYTF. The CDR3 DNA follows: TGTGCCAGCCTGGGAGGCTGGGGATATGGCTACACCTTC.

This chain connects TRBV19 to TRBJ1-2, with D perhaps TRBD1 (5 bases). The length of the CDR3 is 15 residues. Trimming pared 3 bases from V and 4 bases from J, leaving 15 bases between. Germline-derived CDR1 and CDR2 are LNHDA and SQIVND (reference sequence). The CDR3: CASSMSRGSSYGYTF. In DNA, the CDR3 is TGTGCCAGTAGTATGTCGAGGGGCAGTAGCTATGGCTACACCTTC.

CDR3 in DNA: TGTGCCAGCAGCCGAGCTAGGAACACTGAAGCTTTCTTT. Translation gives CASSRARNTEAFF. J is TRBJ1-1 and V is TRBV7-8; D is uncertain. V was clipped by 5 bases and J by 1 base, with 8 bases between them. Germline V gives CDR1 SGHVS, CDR2 FQNEAQ. The CDR3 covers 13 residues.

V gene TRBV9 combines with J gene TRBJ1-4; no clear D gene. This CDR3 has 16 amino acids. Germline values: CDR1 SGDLS, CDR2 YYNGEE. V was clipped by 3 bases and J by 8 bases, with 20 bases between them. The CDR3 sequence: CASSGIDSKRREKLFF. In nucleotides, the CDR3 is TGTGCCAGCAGCGGCATCGACTCGAAGAGAAGGGAAAAACTGTTTTTT.

This chain uses TRBV5-1 with TRBJ2-3; D unclear. The CDR3 runs 16 residues. Trimming left V 0 bases short and J 6 bases short, with 17 bases between. Germline V lookup: CDR1 SGHRS, CDR2 YFSETQ. CDR3 loop: CASSLERIGGFDTQYF. The CDR3 DNA sequence: TGCGCCAGCAGCTTGGAACGGATCGGTGGATTTGATACGCAGTATTTT.

The chain combines TRBV6-1 with TRBJ2-7, with D maybe TRBD1 (5 bases). Germline V gene lookup returns CDR1 MNHNS and CDR2 SASEGT. The V gene lost 6 bases and the J gene lost 3 bases, with 18 bases spanning the gap. The CDR3 length is 15 residues. The CDR3: CASRPALDNFYEQYF. The CDR3 nucleotides are TGTGCCAGCAGACCTGCCCTGGACAACTTCTACGAGCAGTACTTC.